These 18 T cell receptor beta chains originate from one sample sequenced in a study of human T cells and chemical hapten exposure. TCRdb re-analysed the RACE reads in MiXCR, keeping a single row per CDR3 protein. Of about 68,000 distinct CDR3 sequences listed, roughly 9.8% were seen once; the top ten hold about 5%. Time point of the sample: pre-sensitization, week 0. Treatment of the sample: therapeutic diphenylcyclopropenone sensitization with weekly scalp DPC. Sequences were derived from whole blood, sampled in connection with sensitization to the hapten diphenylcyclopropenone (DPC). These receptors were taken from a woman aged 45-65 years with alopecia areata. Some clones in this sample may be carry-over from other donors' samples.

In its sample, this clonotype was seen a few times. V is TRBV27 and J is TRBJ2-7; D unresolved. The germline CDR1 and CDR2 sequences are MNHEY and SMNVEV (reference sequence). The CDR3 sequence is 12 residues long. Trimming left V 5 bases short and J 0 bases short, with 5 bases between. The CDR3 coding sequence is TGTGCCAGCAGTCCAGGCTCCTACGAGCAGTACTTC. Translated, it gives CASSPGSYEQYF.

The V and J genes are TRBV5-1 and TRBJ2-7, with 8 bases fitting TRBD2. The V and J ends lost 4 bases and 2 bases, in that order; junction bases with no gene match: 2. The CDR3 has 13 residues. CDR1 is SGHRS and CDR2 is YFSETQ in the germline V gene. The CDR3, as DNA: TGCGCCAGCAGCCAGCGGGAGACCTACGAGCAGTACTTC. Protein: CASSQRETYEQYF.

This clonotype was seen only a few times. The rearrangement joins TRBV7-2 to TRBJ1-5; no reliable D call. Trimming left V 5 bases short and J 7 bases short, with 9 bases between. Germline-derived CDR1 and CDR2 are SGHTA and FQGNSA. This CDR3 spans 12 amino acids. The CDR3 sequence is CASSQKGQPQHF. As DNA, the CDR3 is TGTGCCAGCAGCCAAAAAGGGCAGCCCCAGCATTTT.

This clonotype was detected many times. The chain couples TRBV9 to TRBJ1-2, with a tentative D call TRBD1 (6 bases). CDR3 length: 15 residues. Between the trimmed V and J ends, which lost 2 bases and 2 bases, there was a span of 13 bases. Germline values: CDR1 SGDLS, CDR2 YYNGEE. The CDR3 DNA follows: TGTGCCAGCAGCGTCAGACAGGACCTAAACTATGGCTACACCTTC. Its protein product is CASSVRQDLNYGYTF. The complete variable domain, with remaining parts taken from reference TRBV9 and TRBJ1-2, reads DSGVTQTPKHLITATGQRVTLRCSPRSGDLSVYWYQQSLDQGLQFLIQYYNGEERAKGNILERFSAQQFPDLHSELNLSSLELGDSALYFCASSVRQDLNYGYTFGSGTRLTVV.

This clonotype has a count of ten or more. CDR3 in DNA: TGCAGTGCATGGGGGTTAGACTACAATGAGCAGTTCTTC. Translating it yields CSAWGLDYNEQFF. The rearrangement links TRBV20-1 to TRBJ2-1; either TRBD1 or TRBD2 may fit D (5 bases each). This CDR3 has 13 residues. V lost 6 bases and J lost 3, with 12 bases in between. Germline CDR1 is DFQATT and CDR2 is SNEGSKA (reference sequence).

This sequence joins TRBV28 and TRBJ2-2; 11 nucleotides agree with TRBD2. J lost 7 bases, V lost 10 bases, and 8 bases had no gene match. The length of the CDR3 is 14 residues. Germline lookup yields CDR1 MDHEN and CDR2 SYDVKM. Written as DNA, the CDR3 is TGTGCCACACAGACTAGCGGGATAAGCGGGGAGCTGTTTTTT. This encodes CATQTSGISGELFF.

This clonotype appeared a few times. The V gene is TRBV29-1, the J gene TRBJ2-7, with D uncertain. The CDR3 is made up of 12 amino acids. The V end was cut by 5 bases, the J end by 6 bases, with 14 bases between. Looked up from germline, CDR1 is SQVTM and CDR2 is ANQGSEA. This CDR3 reads CSVSFQESEQYF. The CDR3, as DNA: TGCAGCGTTAGCTTTCAGGAGTCCGAGCAGTACTTC.

This clonotype occurred many times. The junction and the germline gene differ at one end; a read error may be behind it. The chain employs TRBV10-3 and TRBJ2-3; a possible D gene is TRBD2 (6 bases). This CDR3 has 14 residues. CDR1 and CDR2 (germline): ENHRY, SYGVKD. For the CDR3, the DNA is TGTGCCATCAGTTCCGGTAGCGGCACGGATACGCAGTATTTT. Translation: CAISSGSGTDTQYF.

The chain couples TRBV28 to TRBJ1-6; D gene unclear. The germline CDR1 and CDR2 sequences are MDHEN and SYDVKM. The length of the CDR3 is 17 residues. V lost 6 bases, J lost 0 bases, and 15 bases lay in between. CDR3 amino acids: CASSSGRVSSYNSPLHF. The CDR3 DNA reads TGTGCCAGCAGCTCCGGAAGGGTCAGCTCCTATAATTCACCCCTCCACTTT.

This clonotype was seen many times. The chain links TRBV11-2 to TRBJ2-5, with TRBD2 matching over 14 bases. The V gene end was trimmed by 5 bases and the J gene end by 8 bases; junction bases not matched to a gene: 19. This CDR3 is built from 19 residues. CDR1 is SGHAT and CDR2 is FQNNGV in the germline V gene. CDR3 sequence (DNA): TGTGCCAGCAGCCTGGGACTAGCGGGGGAACCTACCACCAAGAGAACCCAGTACTTC. Residues: CASSLGLAGEPTTKRTQYF.

This clonotype occurred many times. This chain connects TRBV19 to TRBJ2-1; TRBD2 matches at 9 bases. V lost 2 bases to trimming and J lost 4 bases; unmatched junction nucleotides: 9. In germline, CDR1 is LNHDA, CDR2 SQIVND (reference sequence). The CDR3 is 17 amino acids. The CDR3 spells CASSISGSGRTYNEQFF. Written as DNA, the CDR3 is TGTGCCAGTAGTATAAGTGGTAGCGGGAGAACTTACAATGAGCAGTTCTTC.

This clonotype was seen a few times. The chain carries TRBV20-1 and TRBJ1-2; no reliable D call. The CDR3 runs 14 residues. V was trimmed by 6 bases and J by 1 base, leaving 15 bases between them. Germline V CDR1 and CDR2: DFQATT, SNEGSKA (reference sequence). The CDR3 here is CSAPRVGYNYGYTF. The CDR3 DNA follows: TGCAGTGCCCCCAGAGTAGGATATAACTATGGCTACACCTTC.

This sequence joins TRBV28 and TRBJ1-5, with TRBD1 as a possible D gene (5 bases). Per the germline V gene, CDR1 is MDHEN and CDR2 is SYDVKM. V lost 6 bases and J 11 bases, leaving 20 bases between the germline ends. The CDR3 contains 14 residues. In nucleotides, the CDR3 is TGTGCCAGCAGCGGTATCCCAGGCAGGGAGGCCCAGCATTTT. It yields the protein CASSGIPGREAQHF.

The genes are TRBV5-1 and TRBJ2-3; no clear D gene. With 4 bases removed from V and 2 bases from J, the gap between germline ends came to 5 bases. Germline CDR1 and CDR2: SGHRS and YFSETQ. The CDR3 extends over 12 amino acids. The CDR3 loop reads CASSLPTDTQYF. DNA of the CDR3: TGCGCCAGCAGCCTTCCCACAGATACGCAGTATTTT.

This clonotype was counted between two and nine times. This chain links TRBV7-3 with TRBJ2-1; D may correspond to TRBD1 or TRBD2 (5 bases each). The CDR3 runs 13 residues. Trimming pared 5 bases from V and 10 bases from J, leaving 15 bases between. CDR1 is SGHTA and CDR2 is FQGTGA in the germline V gene. The CDR3 region is CASSVEPGREQFF. The CDR3 region has the DNA TGTGCCAGCAGCGTAGAACCGGGACGCGAGCAGTTCTTC.

This clonotype was recorded many times. The chain recombines TRBV7-9 with TRBJ1-5, with D perhaps matching TRBD1 (5 bases). Looked up from germline, CDR1 is SEHNR and CDR2 is FQNEAQ (reference sequence). The V end was cut by 10 bases, the J end by 5 bases, with 21 bases between. The CDR3 loop spans 15 amino acids. The CDR3: CATRESRDSDQPQHF. In DNA, the CDR3 is TGTGCCACCAGGGAGTCGCGGGACTCGGATCAGCCCCAGCATTTT.

This sequence joins TRBV28 and TRBJ1-2; 8 nucleotides line up with TRBD1. The CDR3 runs 14 residues. Germline V gene data show CDR1 as MDHEN and CDR2 as SYDVKM. The junction had 9 bases not matched to a gene; V was cut back by 6 bases and J by 6 bases. Here the CDR3 DNA reads TGTGCCAGCAGGATTCGGACAGGGAGGAATGGCTACACCTTC. Its translation is CASRIRTGRNGYTF.

This clonotype was observed a few times. V is TRBV5-4 and J is TRBJ1-1; a weak D match, TRBD1 (5 bases). The V and J ends lost 2 bases and 1 base respectively, with 9 bases between them. This CDR3 contains 14 residues. Germline V gene lookup returns CDR1 SGHNT and CDR2 YYREEE (reference sequence). The CDR3, as DNA: TGTGCCAGCAGCTTTACGACAGAGAACACTGAAGCTTTCTTT. Encoded protein: CASSFTTENTEAFF.